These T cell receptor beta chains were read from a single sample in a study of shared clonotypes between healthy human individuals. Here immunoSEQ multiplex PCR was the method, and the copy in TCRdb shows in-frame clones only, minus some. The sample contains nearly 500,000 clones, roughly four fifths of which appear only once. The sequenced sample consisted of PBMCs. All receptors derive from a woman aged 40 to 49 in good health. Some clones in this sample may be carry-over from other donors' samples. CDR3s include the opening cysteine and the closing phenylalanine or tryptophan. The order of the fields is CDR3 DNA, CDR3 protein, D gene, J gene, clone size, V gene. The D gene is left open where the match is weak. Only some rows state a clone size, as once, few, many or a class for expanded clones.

cdr3_nt: TGTGCCAGCAGTGATCTGGGCGGCTATGGCTACACCTTC
cdr3_aa: CASSDLGGYGYTF
d_call: NA
j_call: TRBJ1-2
clone_size: few
v_call: TRBV2

cdr3_nt: TGTGCCTGGAGCCGGGACTCTGGGGCCAACGTCCTGACTTTC
cdr3_aa: CAWSRDSGANVLTF
d_call: NA
j_call: TRBJ2-6
clone_size: NA
v_call: TRBV30

cdr3_nt: TGTGCCAGCACCCTAGGGGCGGGAGCCACCGGGGAGCTGTTTTTT
cdr3_aa: CASTLGAGATGELFF
d_call: TRBD2
j_call: TRBJ2-2
clone_size: NA
v_call: TRBV9

cdr3_nt: TGTGCCATCAGCCCAGGTATCTACGAGCAGTACTTC
cdr3_aa: CAISPGIYEQYF
d_call: NA
j_call: TRBJ2-7
clone_size: NA
v_call: TRBV10-3

cdr3_nt: TGCGCCAGCAGCCAAGATTGGGCTGGGGTGAGTCAGCCCCAGCATTTT
cdr3_aa: CASSQDWAGVSQPQHF
d_call: NA
j_call: TRBJ1-5
clone_size: NA
v_call: TRBV4-3

cdr3_nt: TGTGCCAGCAGCTTAACTAGCGGGAGTAGGTTGGAGACCCAGTACTTC
cdr3_aa: CASSLTSGSRLETQYF
d_call: TRBD2
j_call: TRBJ2-5
clone_size: NA
v_call: TRBV7-2

cdr3_nt: TGTGCCAGCAGTGAAGGTCGGGGAAGGTCCAACAATGAGCAGTTCTTC
cdr3_aa: CASSEGRGRSNNEQFF
d_call: NA
j_call: TRBJ2-1
clone_size: NA
v_call: TRBV6-1

cdr3_nt: TGCGCCAGCAGCCTCCGGACTAGCGGAGGGGGGCTGGCCAACGTCCTGACTTTC
cdr3_aa: CASSLRTSGGGLANVLTF
d_call: TRBD2
j_call: TRBJ2-6
clone_size: NA
v_call: TRBV5-1

cdr3_nt: TGTGCCAGTAGTTCGTCCCGGGACGTAACTGGGGCCAACGTCCTGACTTTC
cdr3_aa: CASSSSRDVTGANVLTF
d_call: NA
j_call: TRBJ2-6
clone_size: NA
v_call: TRBV19

cdr3_nt: TGTGCCAGCGGATCAGGGGGACAGGCGGATACTGAAGCTTTCTTT
cdr3_aa: CASGSGGQADTEAFF
d_call: TRBD1
j_call: TRBJ1-1
clone_size: NA
v_call: TRBV28

cdr3_nt: TGTGCCAGCAGCTTAGACGGGAGGTTAAACGAGCAGTACTTC
cdr3_aa: CASSLDGRLNEQYF
d_call: TRBD2
j_call: TRBJ2-7
clone_size: NA
v_call: TRBV7-9

cdr3_nt: TGTGCCAGCGCCCGGGCCCCAAATCCCGATAATGAAAAACTGTTTTTT
cdr3_aa: CASARAPNPDNEKLFF
d_call: NA
j_call: TRBJ1-4
clone_size: NA
v_call: TRBV2

cdr3_nt: TGCGCCAGCAGCTGGAGGGGGATGAACACTGAAGCTTTCTTT
cdr3_aa: CASSWRGMNTEAFF
d_call: NA
j_call: TRBJ1-1
clone_size: once
v_call: TRBV4-1

cdr3_nt: TGCGCCAGCAGTTTGGGGGGAGCCAAAAACATTCAGTACTTC
cdr3_aa: CASSLGGAKNIQYF
d_call: NA
j_call: TRBJ2-4
clone_size: NA
v_call: TRBV5-1

cdr3_nt: TGCGCCAGCAGGGAAGAGACCCAGTACTTC
cdr3_aa: CASREETQYF
d_call: NA
j_call: TRBJ2-5
clone_size: NA
v_call: TRBV10-2

cdr3_nt: TGTGCCAGCAGCCCGGGGCGGGAAAACACCGGGGAGCTGTTTTTT
cdr3_aa: CASSPGRENTGELFF
d_call: NA
j_call: TRBJ2-2
clone_size: NA
v_call: TRBV9

cdr3_nt: TGTGCCAGCAGCGTAACCGCCGCGGGGTATGAGACCCAGTACTTC
cdr3_aa: CASSVTAAGYETQYF
d_call: NA
j_call: TRBJ2-5
clone_size: few
v_call: TRBV9

cdr3_nt: TGTGCCAGCAGCTTAAGCGGGAGGTACGAGCAGTACTTC
cdr3_aa: CASSLSGRYEQYF
d_call: TRBD2
j_call: TRBJ2-7
clone_size: NA
v_call: TRBV7-2

cdr3_nt: TGTGCCAGCAGCATCTCCGGGACTCCAATACGCGCGGGCACAGATACGCAGTATTTT
cdr3_aa: CASSISGTPIRAGTDTQYF
d_call: NA
j_call: TRBJ2-3
clone_size: NA
v_call: TRBV9

cdr3_nt: TGCGCCAGCAGCTTGGAGCCGGGACAAAACAATGAGCAGTTCTTC
cdr3_aa: CASSLEPGQNNEQFF
d_call: NA
j_call: TRBJ2-1
clone_size: NA
v_call: TRBV5-1

cdr3_nt: TGTGCCAGCAGCCAGGGGGGACAGGGATCCTACGAGCAGTACTTC
cdr3_aa: CASSQGGQGSYEQYF
d_call: TRBD1
j_call: TRBJ2-7
clone_size: NA
v_call: TRBV28

cdr3_nt: TGTGCCAGCAGACTCCGGACTAGCGAATACAATGAGCAGTTCTTC
cdr3_aa: CASRLRTSEYNEQFF
d_call: TRBD2
j_call: TRBJ2-1
clone_size: NA
v_call: TRBV6-5

cdr3_nt: TGTGCCAGTATCACATTACCGACCTCCTACGAGCAGTACTTC
cdr3_aa: CASITLPTSYEQYF
d_call: NA
j_call: TRBJ2-7
clone_size: NA
v_call: TRBV19

cdr3_nt: TGTGCCTGGAGTTTTGCCGAGTCCTATTCCGGGACCAAGGAAGGTGTGCAGTACTTC
cdr3_aa: CAWSFAESYSGTKEGVQYF
d_call: NA
j_call: TRBJ2-7
clone_size: NA
v_call: TRBV30

cdr3_nt: TGTGCCAGCAGTTCGATCTACGAGCAGTACTTC
cdr3_aa: CASSSIYEQYF
d_call: NA
j_call: TRBJ2-7
clone_size: NA
v_call: TRBV6-6

cdr3_nt: TGTGCCAGCGGATCCGGGACTAGCAAAAGCACAGATACGCAGTATTTT
cdr3_aa: CASGSGTSKSTDTQYF
d_call: TRBD2
j_call: TRBJ2-3
clone_size: many
v_call: TRBV5-8

cdr3_nt: TGTGCCAGCAGCCCTGCGGGGATTAGCTCTGGAAACACCATATATTTT
cdr3_aa: CASSPAGISSGNTIYF
d_call: NA
j_call: TRBJ1-3
clone_size: NA
v_call: TRBV5-6

cdr3_nt: TGTGCCAGCAGCCAAGATCGGGCGACCGGGGAGCTGTTTTTT
cdr3_aa: CASSQDRATGELFF
d_call: NA
j_call: TRBJ2-2
clone_size: NA
v_call: TRBV14

cdr3_nt: TGTGCCAGCAGCTTGGGGGCTACTCAGCTTTATGGCTACACCTTC
cdr3_aa: CASSLGATQLYGYTF
d_call: NA
j_call: TRBJ1-2
clone_size: few
v_call: TRBV7-2

cdr3_nt: TGCGCCAGCAGCCAAGGACCGCCCGGGACAGGGTACACCGGGGAGCTGTTTTTT
cdr3_aa: CASSQGPPGTGYTGELFF
d_call: TRBD1
j_call: TRBJ2-2
clone_size: few
v_call: TRBV4-3

cdr3_nt: TGTGCCAGCAGCTTAGTGGCGGCCCCGACCGATGGCTACACCTTC
cdr3_aa: CASSLVAAPTDGYTF
d_call: NA
j_call: TRBJ1-2
clone_size: NA
v_call: TRBV7-2

cdr3_nt: TGTGCCAGCAGCGTAGCTCCTCAGGGGGCGTACGAGCAGTACTTC
cdr3_aa: CASSVAPQGAYEQYF
d_call: TRBD1
j_call: TRBJ2-7
clone_size: once
v_call: TRBV9

cdr3_nt: TGCAGCGTGGCGGAAGGGACCCTCTCCTACGAGCAGTACTTC
cdr3_aa: CSVAEGTLSYEQYF
d_call: NA
j_call: TRBJ2-7
clone_size: NA
v_call: TRBV29-1

cdr3_nt: TGTGCCAGCAGCCAAGATCTAGCGGGTCGCTACGAGCAGTACTTC
cdr3_aa: CASSQDLAGRYEQYF
d_call: TRBD2
j_call: TRBJ2-7
clone_size: once
v_call: TRBV4-2

cdr3_nt: TGTGCCAGCTCACCGCAGGGTAACTATGGCTACACCTTC
cdr3_aa: CASSPQGNYGYTF
d_call: NA
j_call: TRBJ1-2
clone_size: NA
v_call: TRBV18

cdr3_nt: TGTGCCAGCAGCTTCGACGCGGGACTCTCGAACACTGAAGCTTTCTTT
cdr3_aa: CASSFDAGLSNTEAFF
d_call: NA
j_call: TRBJ1-1
clone_size: few
v_call: TRBV5-6

cdr3_nt: TGCAGCCCCGCCGGGGTTGAAGCTTTCTTT
cdr3_aa: CSPAGVEAFF
d_call: NA
j_call: TRBJ1-1
clone_size: once
v_call: TRBV29-1

cdr3_nt: TGTGCCACCAGCAGAGGTGGCGGGATGACGACCTACGAGCAGTACTTC
cdr3_aa: CATSRGGGMTTYEQYF
d_call: NA
j_call: TRBJ2-7
clone_size: NA
v_call: TRBV15

cdr3_nt: TGTGCCAGCAGCCCGGGACTAGCGGGACTCTACGAGCAGTACTTC
cdr3_aa: CASSPGLAGLYEQYF
d_call: TRBD2
j_call: TRBJ2-7
clone_size: NA
v_call: TRBV7-3

cdr3_nt: TGCGCCAGCAGCTCGGCGGGCAGGGCGGGAGACCACGAGCAGTACTTC
cdr3_aa: CASSSAGRAGDHEQYF
d_call: TRBD2
j_call: TRBJ2-7
clone_size: NA
v_call: TRBV5-1

cdr3_nt: TGCGCCAGCAGCGGGGGCTACGAGCAGTACTTC
cdr3_aa: CASSGGYEQYF
d_call: NA
j_call: TRBJ2-7
clone_size: NA
v_call: TRBV5-1

cdr3_nt: TGTGCCAGCAGTTCCTCTGGCGGGAGGGGCTACAATGAGCAGTTCTTC
cdr3_aa: CASSSSGGRGYNEQFF
d_call: TRBD2
j_call: TRBJ2-1
clone_size: NA
v_call: TRBV6-4

cdr3_nt: TGTGCCAGCAGCCCCCGACAGGGGCTGAGTGGCACTGAAGCTTTCTTT
cdr3_aa: CASSPRQGLSGTEAFF
d_call: TRBD1
j_call: TRBJ1-1
clone_size: NA
v_call: TRBV7-2

cdr3_nt: TGCGCCAGCAGCTTGGCGGGGAGCTCCTACAATGGGCAGTTCTTC
cdr3_aa: CASSLAGSSYNGQFF
d_call: NA
j_call: TRBJ2-1
clone_size: NA
v_call: TRBV5-1

cdr3_nt: TGTGCCAGCAGCCCACATGGGGCCAACGTCCTGACTTTC
cdr3_aa: CASSPHGANVLTF
d_call: NA
j_call: TRBJ2-6
clone_size: few
v_call: TRBV5-4

cdr3_nt: TGTGCCAGCAGTTACGGTGTGGGGGAGGGCTCCTTAGATACGCAGTATTTT
cdr3_aa: CASSYGVGEGSLDTQYF
d_call: TRBD2
j_call: TRBJ2-3
clone_size: once
v_call: TRBV28